This T cell receptor beta chain was found in a study of PD-1 blockade in classical Hodgkin lymphoma. The study's findings and limits: Excluded were patients who started nivolumab under 1 year after ASCT, a group that had lower diversity. Complete responders' diversity at baseline resembled that of newly diagnosed patients.

From germline, CDR1 is SEHNR and CDR2 FQNEAQ (reference sequence). Trimming shortened V by 0 bases and J by 5 bases, and 10 bases separated the two germline ends. The CDR3 loop spans 14 amino acids. Note on this clone: Its target is not known.

Each patient relapsed following autologous stem cell transplantation, and prior brentuximab vedotin exposure differed. This table comes from immunoSEQ multiplex PCR, and its TCRdb copy is limited to in-frame clones, with some not included. The sample holds 15,000 to 20,000 clones; over 55% are singletons and the top ten take approximately 8.8%. V is TRBV7-9 and J is TRBJ1-1, with unresolved D. The receptor was isolated from a human donor with classical Hodgkin lymphoma. This material consisted of peripheral blood mononuclear cells (PBMCs), taken before the second cycle of nivolumab. The CDR3 protein is CASSLADSPTEAFF. The CDR3 bases are TGTGCCAGCAGCTTAGCGGACTCTCCGACTGAAGCTTTCTTT.